This is a list of T cell receptor beta chains from one sample in a study of T cell responses to AZD1222 COVID-19 vaccine. Some clones are missing from TCRdb's copy, which holds only in-frame ones; the method was immunoSEQ multiplex PCR. The sample yields fewer than 120,000 clones, around 90% seen once. Sample: peripheral blood, taken 28 days after the second AZD1222 dose. All receptors derive from an adult who received the AZD1222 COVID-19 vaccine. The CDR3 runs from the conserved cysteine through the conserved F or W. Each record gives: clone size, J gene, V gene, D gene, CDR3 DNA, CDR3 protein. A D gene is named only where the DNA matches it firmly. Not all rows give a size; the values are once, few, many and, for expanded clones, a class.

abundance: NA; j_gene: TRBJ2-3; v_gene: TRBV28; d_gene: TRBD2; CDR3nt: TGTGCCAGCAGTTTATCGGGACTAGCAGCTGATACGCAGTATTTT; CDR3aa: CASSLSGLAADTQYF
abundance: NA; j_gene: TRBJ2-7; v_gene: TRBV4-1; d_gene: NA; CDR3nt: TGCGCCAGCAGCCAAGATGTGACAGCTCAAGAGCAGTACTTC; CDR3aa: CASSQDVTAQEQYF
abundance: NA; j_gene: TRBJ1-2; v_gene: TRBV7-3; d_gene: NA; CDR3nt: TGTGCCAGCAGCTCTGGGGGGAACTATGGCTACACCTTC; CDR3aa: CASSSGGNYGYTF
abundance: few; j_gene: TRBJ2-3; v_gene: TRBV9; d_gene: NA; CDR3nt: TGTGCCAGCAGCGTAGGTCCCGACAGCACAGATACGCAGTATTTT; CDR3aa: CASSVGPDSTDTQYF
abundance: once; j_gene: TRBJ2-7; v_gene: TRBV5-1; d_gene: TRBD1; CDR3nt: TGCGCCAGCAGCGCGACAGGGGCGGGCTACGAGCAGTACTTC; CDR3aa: CASSATGAGYEQYF
abundance: NA; j_gene: TRBJ2-2; v_gene: TRBV5-1; d_gene: NA; CDR3nt: TGCGCCAGCAGCTCCGGTCAACAAGGGACCGGGGAGCTGTTTTTT; CDR3aa: CASSSGQQGTGELFF
abundance: NA; j_gene: TRBJ1-2; v_gene: TRBV5-4; d_gene: NA; CDR3nt: TGTGCCAGCAGCTTGGCCGAAAGGGGCCCTGGCTACACCTTC; CDR3aa: CASSLAERGPGYTF
abundance: NA; j_gene: TRBJ1-3; v_gene: TRBV3-1/TRBV3-2; d_gene: NA; CDR3nt: TGTGCCAGCAGCCCGCGGGACACAGGATCGAGAAACACCATATATTTT; CDR3aa: CASSPRDTGSRNTIYF
abundance: NA; j_gene: TRBJ1-5; v_gene: TRBV27; d_gene: NA; CDR3nt: TGTGCCAGCAGTTTGACGGGGGTCAGACAGCCCCAGCATTTT; CDR3aa: CASSLTGVRQPQHF
abundance: NA; j_gene: TRBJ2-7; v_gene: TRBV5-1; d_gene: TRBD2; CDR3nt: TGCGCCAGCAGCCCGGGGACTAGCGGGGGCGAGCAGTACTTC; CDR3aa: CASSPGTSGGEQYF
abundance: NA; j_gene: TRBJ1-2; v_gene: TRBV11-2; d_gene: NA; CDR3nt: TGTGCCAGCAGCTTAGGTTTCCAGGGTCCCCCGCAAAGCACCTTC; CDR3aa: CASSLGFQGPPQSTF
abundance: NA; j_gene: TRBJ2-3; v_gene: TRBV4-2; d_gene: TRBD2; CDR3nt: TGTGCCAGCAGAGAGCGGGGGGGAACAGATACGCAGTATTTT; CDR3aa: CASRERGGTDTQYF
abundance: NA; j_gene: TRBJ1-5; v_gene: TRBV27; d_gene: NA; CDR3nt: TGTGCCAGCAGTTTTAATCCCCCTTTGGCCAATCAGCCCCAGCATTTT; CDR3aa: CASSFNPPLANQPQHF
abundance: NA; j_gene: TRBJ1-1; v_gene: TRBV9; d_gene: TRBD1; CDR3nt: TGTGCCAGCAGCGCCGGACAGGGAGTACGGACTGAAGCTTTCTTT; CDR3aa: CASSAGQGVRTEAFF
abundance: NA; j_gene: TRBJ1-2; v_gene: TRBV6-5; d_gene: NA; CDR3nt: TGTGCCAGCAGTTCCCCGTCAGATAGTGGCTACACCTTC; CDR3aa: CASSSPSDSGYTF
abundance: NA; j_gene: TRBJ1-1; v_gene: TRBV10-1; d_gene: NA; CDR3nt: TGCGCCAGCAGAGTCTCAGGGAATATTTGGAGCACTGAAGCTTTCTTT; CDR3aa: CASRVSGNIWSTEAFF
abundance: NA; j_gene: TRBJ1-1; v_gene: TRBV29-1; d_gene: TRBD1; CDR3nt: TGCAGCGTTGCCGGGACAGGGAGAAACACTGAAGCTTTCTTT; CDR3aa: CSVAGTGRNTEAFF
abundance: few; j_gene: TRBJ1-2; v_gene: TRBV11-3; d_gene: NA; CDR3nt: TGTGCCGTTGGCAGGGCGTATGGCTACACCTTC; CDR3aa: CAVGRAYGYTF